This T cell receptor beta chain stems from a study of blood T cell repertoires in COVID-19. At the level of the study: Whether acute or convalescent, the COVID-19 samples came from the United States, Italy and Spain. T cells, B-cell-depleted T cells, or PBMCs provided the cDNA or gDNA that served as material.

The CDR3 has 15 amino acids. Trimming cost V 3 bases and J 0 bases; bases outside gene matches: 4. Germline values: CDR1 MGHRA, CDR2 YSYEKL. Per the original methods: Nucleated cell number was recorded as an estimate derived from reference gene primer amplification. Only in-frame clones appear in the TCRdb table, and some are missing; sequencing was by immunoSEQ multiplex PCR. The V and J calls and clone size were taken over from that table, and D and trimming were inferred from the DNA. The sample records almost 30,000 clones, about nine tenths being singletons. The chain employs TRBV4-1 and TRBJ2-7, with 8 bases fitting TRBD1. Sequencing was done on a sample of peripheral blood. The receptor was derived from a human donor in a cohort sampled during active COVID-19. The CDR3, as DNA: TGCGCCAGCAGCCACGACAGGGGAAACTCCTACGAGCAGTACTTC. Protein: CASSHDRGNSYEQYF.